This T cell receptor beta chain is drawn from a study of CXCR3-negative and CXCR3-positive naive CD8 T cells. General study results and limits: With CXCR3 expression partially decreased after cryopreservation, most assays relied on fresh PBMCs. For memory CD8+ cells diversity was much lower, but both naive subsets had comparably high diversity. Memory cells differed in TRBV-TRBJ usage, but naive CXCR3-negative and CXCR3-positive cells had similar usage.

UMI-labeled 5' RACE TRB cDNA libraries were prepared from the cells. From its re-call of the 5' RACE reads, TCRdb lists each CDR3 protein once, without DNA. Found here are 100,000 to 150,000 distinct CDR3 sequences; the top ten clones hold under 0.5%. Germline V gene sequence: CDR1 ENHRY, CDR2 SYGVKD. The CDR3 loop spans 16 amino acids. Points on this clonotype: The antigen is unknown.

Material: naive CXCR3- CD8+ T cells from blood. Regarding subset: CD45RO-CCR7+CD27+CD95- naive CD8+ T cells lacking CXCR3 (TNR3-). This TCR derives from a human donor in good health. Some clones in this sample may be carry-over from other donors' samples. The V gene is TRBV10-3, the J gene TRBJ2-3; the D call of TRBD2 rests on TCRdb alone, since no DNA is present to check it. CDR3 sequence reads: CAIRASGSGSTDTQYF.